The rows below give T cell receptor beta chains drawn from one sample of a study of T-cell reconstitution after alpha-beta-depleted transplantation in children. Each CDR3 protein is one row after TCRdb ran MiXCR on the PCR reads. The sample has 330,000 or so distinct CDR3 sequences, about a tenth seen once. The specimen was PBMCs from the stem cell graft donor, collected from the stem cell graft. These receptors all come from a human donor who donated a stem cell graft to a child with acute lymphoblastic leukemia. CDR3s include the opening cysteine and the closing phenylalanine or tryptophan. Fields, in order: J gene, D gene, V gene, clone size, CDR3 length, CDR3 DNA, CDR3 protein. The D gene is left open where the match is weak. Expanded clones get a size class; other rows say once, few or many, or leave the size out.

TRBJ2-5,NA,TRBV14,NA,13,TGTGCCAGCAGCCAAGAGCCAACCGGGACCCAGTACTTC,CASSQEPTGTQYF
TRBJ1-2,NA,TRBV19,NA,13,TGTGCCAGCCGGAGGGGGGGAAGATATGGCTACACCTTC,CASRRGGRYGYTF
TRBJ1-4,TRBD1,TRBV12-3/TRBV12-4,few,15,TGTGCCAGCAGTTTAGTAGGGACAGGGGATGAAAAACTGTTTTTT,CASSLVGTGDEKLFF
TRBJ2-3,NA,TRBV28,NA,14,TGTGCCAGCAGTTTAGAGAAGGGTGGGGATACGCAGTATTTT,CASSLEKGGDTQYF
TRBJ2-7,NA,TRBV18,many,13,TGTGCCAGCTCACCAAAAGGCACCTACGAGCAGTACTTC,CASSPKGTYEQYF
TRBJ2-7,NA,TRBV12-3/TRBV12-4,NA,11,TGTGCCAGCAGTCTAGTTCTCGAGCAGTACTTC,CASSLVLEQYF
TRBJ2-1,NA,TRBV5-4,NA,16,TGTGCCAGCAGCTTGGAAGCTCACAGCTCCTACAATGAGCAGTTCTTC,CASSLEAHSSYNEQFF
TRBJ2-1,NA,TRBV28,many,13,TGTGCCAGCCCTCCTTACAGGGAAAATGAGCAGTTCTTC,CASPPYRENEQFF
TRBJ1-5,NA,TRBV29-1,NA,13,TGCAGCGTTGTGGCCGAGAGCAATCAGCCCCAGCATTTT,CSVVAESNQPQHF
TRBJ2-7,NA,TRBV12-3/TRBV12-4,few,15,TGTGCCAGCAGCGGCGGGACTTTTTTTATCGACGAGCAGTACTTC,CASSGGTFFIDEQYF
TRBJ2-7,NA,TRBV7-9,few,14,TGTGCCAGCAGCCCCCGCGGGGAGCCTGGAGAGCAGTACTTC,CASSPRGEPGEQYF
TRBJ2-7,TRBD2,TRBV29-1,many,16,TGCAGCGTTGAAGTTTGGACTAGCGGGAGCTCCTACGAGCAGTACTTC,CSVEVWTSGSSYEQYF
TRBJ2-1,NA,TRBV11-1,NA,18,TGTGCCAGCAGCTTACGAGGGAGAGGACCCCCCCGATACAATGAGCAGTTCTTC,CASSLRGRGPPRYNEQFF
TRBJ1-2,TRBD1,TRBV12-3/TRBV12-4,many,14,TGTGCCAGCAGGCGGGACAGGACCACCTATGGCTACACCTTC,CASRRDRTTYGYTF
TRBJ1-6,TRBD1,TRBV5-1,many,14,TGCGCCAGCAGCTTCGAGGGGGCGGATTCACCCCTCCACTTT,CASSFEGADSPLHF
TRBJ2-1,TRBD1,TRBV5-5,few,15,TGTGCCAGCAACGTCCGGGACAGATCTTACAATGAGCAGTTCTTC,CASNVRDRSYNEQFF
TRBJ2-7,TRBD1,TRBV10-3,NA,14,TGTGCCATCATGTCGGACAGGGGGCTCGACGAGCAGTACTTC,CAIMSDRGLDEQYF
TRBJ2-7,TRBD2,TRBV28,few,16,TGTGCCAGCAGTTTAAATTCCCGGGGGGGGCTTTACGAGCAGTACTTC,CASSLNSRGGLYEQYF
TRBJ2-5,TRBD2,TRBV20-1,few,16,TGCAGTGCGAAAACCGGGACTAGCGGGATCATTGAGACCCAGTACTTC,CSAKTGTSGIIETQYF
TRBJ2-5,NA,TRBV20-1,few,15,TGCAGTGCCAACTTCTGGGGGATAGACCAAGAGACCCAGTACTTC,CSANFWGIDQETQYF
TRBJ1-2,NA,TRBV6-1,many,13,TGTGCCAGCAGCGCAGGACTGGGCTATGGCTACACCTTC,CASSAGLGYGYTF
TRBJ2-3,NA,TRBV20-1,few,11,TGCAGTGCCCCTCCAGCAGATACGCAGTATTTT,CSAPPADTQYF
TRBJ2-3,TRBD1,TRBV29-1,NA,17,TGCAGCGTTGAAGGGTTGGCAGGGGGCGAGAACACAGATACGCAGTATTTT,CSVEGLAGGENTDTQYF
TRBJ2-1,NA,TRBV12-3/TRBV12-4,few,15,TGTGCCAGCAGTTTAGGGGACATCTCCTACAATGAGCAGTTCTTC,CASSLGDISYNEQFF
TRBJ2-1,NA,TRBV7-9,NA,15,TGTGCCAGCAGCTTAGGTTCTCTAGTCAGGGATGAGCAGTTCTTC,CASSLGSLVRDEQFF
TRBJ2-1,NA,TRBV12-3/TRBV12-4,NA,14,TGTGCCAGCAGTCTTAAGGGGGGGAGGAATGAGCAGTTCTTC,CASSLKGGRNEQFF
TRBJ1-2,NA,TRBV5-6,NA,13,TGTGCCAGCAGCTTAAGGGCTCCCTATGGCTACACCTTC,CASSLRAPYGYTF
TRBJ1-6,NA,TRBV27,few,16,TGTGCCAGCAAGGTCGGGTTTTCTCAACCGAATTCACCCCTCCACTTT,CASKVGFSQPNSPLHF
TRBJ2-2,NA,TRBV12-3/TRBV12-4,few,12,TGTGCCAGCAGTTCTTTGGACGGGGAGCTGTTTTTT,CASSSLDGELFF
TRBJ1-3,TRBD1,TRBV4-1,few,16,TGCGCCAGCAGCCCGGGACAGATGGTATCTGGAAACACCATATATTTT,CASSPGQMVSGNTIYF
TRBJ2-7,NA,TRBV7-9,many,11,TGTGCCAGCAGCTCGATCCACGAGCAGTACTTC,CASSSIHEQYF
TRBJ2-7,NA,TRBV7-2,NA,13,TGTGCCAGCAGTTGGGAGGTATCCTACGAGCAGTACTTC,CASSWEVSYEQYF
TRBJ1-2,TRBD1,TRBV5-6,NA,15,TGTGCCAGCAGCCCGGGACAGTATCCTAACTATGGCTACACCTTC,CASSPGQYPNYGYTF
TRBJ2-1,TRBD2,TRBV27,once,17,TGTGCCAGCAGTCCAGGACTAGCGGCCAGCTCCTACAATGAGCAGTTCTTC,CASSPGLAASSYNEQFF
TRBJ2-1,TRBD1,TRBV6-2/TRBV6-3,NA,21,TGTGCCACCGAACGGAGAGGACAGGGGTCCACTCTTAAAAACTCCTACAATGAGCAGTTCTTC,CATERRGQGSTLKNSYNEQFF
TRBJ2-1,NA,TRBV7-6,NA,14,TGTGCCAGCAGCACCAAGCCCGCGTACAATGAGCAGTTCTTC,CASSTKPAYNEQFF
TRBJ2-1,NA,TRBV7-3,few,16,TGTGCCAGCAGCCGACTTCCGTGGTCCTCCTACAATGAGCAGTTCTTC,CASSRLPWSSYNEQFF
TRBJ2-7,TRBD2,TRBV24-1,few,16,TGTGCCACCAGTGACGAGGGACTAGCGGGAACCTACGAGCAGTACTTC,CATSDEGLAGTYEQYF
TRBJ2-7,NA,TRBV20-1,NA,13,TGCAGTGCTAGAGCGCCGGCTTTCTACGAGCAGTACTTC,CSARAPAFYEQYF
TRBJ2-7,NA,TRBV20-1,few,13,TGCAGTGCTCCCCCCCAGGGTACCTACGAGCAGTACTTC,CSAPPQGTYEQYF
TRBJ1-2,TRBD1,TRBV27,few,15,TGTGCCAGCAGTTTACGGCAGGGGGAAATCTATGGCTACACCTTC,CASSLRQGEIYGYTF
TRBJ1-2,NA,TRBV29-1,few,16,TGCAGCGTTGAGCCCCCCGGGGGGCGCTTCCTCCTCGGCTACACCTTC,CSVEPPGGRFLLGYTF
TRBJ2-7,TRBD1,TRBV11-2,few,16,TGTGCCAGCAGCGCGACGGGACAGGCTTTTTGGGACGAGCAGTACTTC,CASSATGQAFWDEQYF
TRBJ2-3,NA,TRBV20-1,many,13,TGCAGTGCTAGGGTCGGGCGGGCGGTTACGCAGTATTTT,CSARVGRAVTQYF
TRBJ2-2,TRBD2,TRBV29-1,NA,17,TGCAGCGTTGAAGATTCCACTCGTAGCGGGAGCGCCGGGGAGCTGTTTTTT,CSVEDSTRSGSAGELFF
TRBJ2-7,NA,TRBV7-8,NA,16,TGTGCCAGCAGCTTATACGGGGTCGGCGGCTCCTACGAGCAGTACTTC,CASSLYGVGGSYEQYF
TRBJ2-3,TRBD2,TRBV5-1,NA,17,TGCGCCAGCAGCGCGGGACTAGCGGGAGGGCTCACAGATACGCAGTATTTT,CASSAGLAGGLTDTQYF
TRBJ2-2,TRBD2,TRBV7-3,few,17,TGTGCCAGCAGCTTAGCCGGGGGACTAGGAGGTACCGGGGAGCTGTTTTTT,CASSLAGGLGGTGELFF
TRBJ1-1,NA,TRBV12-3/TRBV12-4,few,16,TGTGCCAGCAGCCACCGACTTGGGGCGGGAGGCACTGAAGCTTTCTTT,CASSHRLGAGGTEAFF
TRBJ2-7,TRBD1,TRBV29-1,few,14,TGCAGCGCCCGGGCCAGGGGGATCTCCTACGAGCAGTACTTC,CSARARGISYEQYF
TRBJ1-2,NA,TRBV20-1,few,14,TGCAGTGCTCCAGCGGGGGCGGGCCACTATGGCTACACCTTC,CSAPAGAGHYGYTF
TRBJ1-1,NA,TRBV15,NA,14,TGTGCCACCAGCGAAAAAGCGATGAACACTGAAGCTTTCTTT,CATSEKAMNTEAFF
TRBJ1-2,NA,TRBV27,few,15,TGTGCCAGCAGTTTGAGCAGGGGCTTATCCTATGGCTACACCTTC,CASSLSRGLSYGYTF
TRBJ2-1,NA,TRBV29-1,many,10,TGCAGCGCAGGGTTCGATGAGCAGTTCTTC,CSAGFDEQFF
TRBJ1-4,TRBD1,TRBV7-9,few,15,TGTGCCAGCAGCGAAGGGTGGACAGGGTATGAAAAACTGTTTTTT,CASSEGWTGYEKLFF
TRBJ2-3,TRBD2,TRBV7-2,NA,16,TGTGCCAGCAGCTTCACTAGCGGCACCCGCACAGATACGCAGTATTTT,CASSFTSGTRTDTQYF
TRBJ2-5,NA,TRBV20-1,few,11,TGCAGTGCGGTGGGCCAAGAGACCCAGTACTTC,CSAVGQETQYF
TRBJ2-7,NA,TRBV6-2/TRBV6-3,many,13,TGTGCCAGCAGTTACTCCGGCTCCTACGAGCAGTACTTC,CASSYSGSYEQYF